One TCR beta chain is described in this entry. Its antigen is still unknown. The data originate from a study of shared clonotypes between healthy human individuals. In the study overall: The donors, two women and three men, were aged 18 to 49.

Findings and caveats of the study: Blood was the sole source, and tissue repertoires probably differ.

Germline V lookup: CDR1 SGDLS, CDR2 YYNGEE. V was shortened by 3 bases and J by 2 bases, with 9 bases between the two germline ends. CDR3 length: 15 residues. Under the authors' procedure: ImmunoSEQ supplied junction-only sequences lacking quality scores, so filtering was different. Measured with immunoSEQ multiplex PCR; TCRdb has only the in-frame clones, and not every one. V, J and clone size were drawn from that table, and D and trimming were deduced from the DNA. The sample consists of roughly 2,300,000 clones, about nine tenths of them appearing once. V usage is TRBV9 and J usage is TRBJ2-6, with a tentative D call TRBD1 (6 bases). The TCR comes from a man between 18 and 29 years old in good health. Some clones in this sample may be carry-over from other donors' samples. Sequencing was carried out using naive CD4+ T cells from PBMCs. Specified subset: CD45RA+ positively selected. CDR3 sequence: CASSARQAGANVLTF. The CDR3 nucleotides read TGTGCCAGCAGCGCTCGACAGGCTGGGGCCAACGTCCTGACTTTC. The complete variable domain, with remaining parts taken from reference TRBV9 and TRBJ2-6, reads DSGVTQTPKHLITATGQRVTLRCSPRSGDLSVYWYQQSLDQGLQFLIQYYNGEERAKGNILERFSAQQFPDLHSELNLSSLELGDSALYFCASSARQAGANVLTFGAGSRLTVL.